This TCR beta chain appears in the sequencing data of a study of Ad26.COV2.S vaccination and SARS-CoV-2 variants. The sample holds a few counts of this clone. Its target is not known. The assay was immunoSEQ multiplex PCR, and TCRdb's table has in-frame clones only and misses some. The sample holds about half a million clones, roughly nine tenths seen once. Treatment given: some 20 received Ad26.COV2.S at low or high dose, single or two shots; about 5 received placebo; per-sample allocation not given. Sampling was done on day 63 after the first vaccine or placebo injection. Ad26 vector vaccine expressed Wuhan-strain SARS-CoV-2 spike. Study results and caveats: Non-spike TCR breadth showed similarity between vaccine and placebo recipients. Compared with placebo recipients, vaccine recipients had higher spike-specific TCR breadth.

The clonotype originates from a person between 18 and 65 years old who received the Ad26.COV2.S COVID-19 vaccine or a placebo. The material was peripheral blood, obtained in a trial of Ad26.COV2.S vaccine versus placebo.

CDR3 in amino acids: CSASPRGYYEQYF. CDR3 DNA sequence: TGCAGTGCTAGTCCGAGGGGATACTACGAGCAGTACTTC. This sequence joins TRBV20-1 and TRBJ2-7; D may match TRBD1 or TRBD2 (5 bases each). CDR3 length: 13 residues. CDR1 and CDR2 (germline): DFQATT, SNEGSKA (reference sequence). V was clipped by 3 bases and J by 3 bases, with 12 bases between them.